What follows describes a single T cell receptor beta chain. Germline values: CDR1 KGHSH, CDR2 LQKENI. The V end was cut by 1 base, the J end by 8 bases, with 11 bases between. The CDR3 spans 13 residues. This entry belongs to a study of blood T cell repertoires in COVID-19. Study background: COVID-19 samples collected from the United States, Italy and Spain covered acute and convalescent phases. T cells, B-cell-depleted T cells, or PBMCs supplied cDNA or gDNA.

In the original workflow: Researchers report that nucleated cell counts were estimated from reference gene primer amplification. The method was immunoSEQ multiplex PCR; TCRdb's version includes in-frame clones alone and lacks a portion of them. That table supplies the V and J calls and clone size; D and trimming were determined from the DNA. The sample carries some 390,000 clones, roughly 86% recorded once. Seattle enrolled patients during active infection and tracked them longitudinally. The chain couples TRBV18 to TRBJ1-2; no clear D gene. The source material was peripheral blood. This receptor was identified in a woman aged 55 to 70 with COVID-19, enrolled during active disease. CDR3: CASSPQGDRGYTF. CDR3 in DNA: TGTGCCAGCTCACCACAGGGAGATAGGGGCTACACCTTC.